The T cell receptor beta chain described here comes from a study of blood T cell repertoires in COVID-19. The repertoire was sequenced with immunoSEQ multiplex PCR; TCRdb's copy has only in-frame clones and lacks some. The data contain around 500,000 clones, around nine tenths of them singletons. CDR1 is SSHAT, CDR2 FNYEAQ, per germline (reference sequence). The CDR3 covers 15 residues. A remark on this clone: An end of the junction does not agree with germline; a read error may underlie this.

Material for sequencing was PBMCs or T cells enriched from blood (not recorded which). This clonotype was sampled from a woman between 35 and 50 years old who had recovered from COVID-19. This chain uses TRBV7-7 with TRBJ2-5; 10 positions match TRBD1. CDR3 region: CASSLAGQGTETQYF. The CDR3 nucleotides read TGTGCTAGCAGCTTAGCGGGACAGGGGACAGAGACCCAGTACTTC.